The clone carrying this TCR beta chain was observed a single time. Its antigen is unknown. The V gene's germline CDR1 is ENHRY and CDR2 SYGVKD. This CDR3 contains 12 residues. Trimming left V 3 bases short and J 10 bases short, with 9 bases between. These data are taken from a study of OX40 agonist ivuxolimab in advanced cancers. Study context: Ivuxolimab, which patients received intravenously every 2 weeks, was dosed at 0.01 to 10 mg/kg. Whole-study findings and limits: Clonal expansion from baseline to week 6 occurred in both CD4+ and CD8+ T cells. Researchers did not establish what antigens the expanded peripheral T cells target.

Generated by immunoSEQ multiplex PCR, the TCRdb table keeps only in-frame clones and is missing some. The table lists 65,000 or so clones, about 82% of them singletons. The V and J genes are TRBV10-3 and TRBJ2-2; D ambiguous. This TCR was sampled from an adult with an advanced solid tumor such as melanoma, head and neck, liver or kidney cancer. The source was CD4+ or CD8+ T cells sorted from blood, collected in a trial of the OX40 agonist ivuxolimab. The CDR3 here is CAISERQSELFF. The CDR3 bases are TGTGCCATCAGTGAACGTCAGTCGGAGCTGTTTTTT.